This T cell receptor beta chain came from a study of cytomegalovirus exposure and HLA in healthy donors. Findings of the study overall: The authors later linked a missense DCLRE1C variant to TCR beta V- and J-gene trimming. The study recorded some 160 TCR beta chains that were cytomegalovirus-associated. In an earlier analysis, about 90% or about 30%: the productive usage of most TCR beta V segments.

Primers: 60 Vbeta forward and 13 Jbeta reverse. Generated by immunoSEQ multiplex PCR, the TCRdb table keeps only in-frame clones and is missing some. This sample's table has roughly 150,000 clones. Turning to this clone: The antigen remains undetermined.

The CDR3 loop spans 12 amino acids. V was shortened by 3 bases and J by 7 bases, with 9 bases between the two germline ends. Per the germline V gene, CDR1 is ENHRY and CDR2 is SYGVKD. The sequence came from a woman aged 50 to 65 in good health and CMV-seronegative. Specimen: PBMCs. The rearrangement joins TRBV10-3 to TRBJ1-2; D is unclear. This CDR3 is CAISDGERGYTF. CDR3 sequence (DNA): TGTGCCATCAGTGACGGGGAGCGTGGCTACACCTTC.